These 8 T cell receptor beta chains were sequenced from one sample in a study of blood T cell repertoires in COVID-19. The assay was immunoSEQ multiplex PCR, and TCRdb's table has in-frame clones only and misses some. The data contain roughly 250,000 clones, roughly nine tenths of them singletons. The sample consisted of PBMCs or T cells enriched from blood (not recorded which). The receptors were gathered from a woman aged 30 to 39 with acute COVID-19.

This rearrangement joins TRBV9 to TRBJ1-3; 8 positions match TRBD1. The germline V gene encodes CDR1 SGDLS and CDR2 YYNGEE. This CDR3 spans 16 amino acids. Germline trimming cut 3 bases from V and 6 bases from J; bases unmatched to any gene: 11. The CDR3 reads CASSGGTGLFENTIYF. In nucleotides, the CDR3 is TGTGCCAGCAGCGGGGGGACAGGTCTCTTTGAAAACACCATATATTTT.

This chain uses TRBV7-2 with TRBJ2-2; no clear D gene. The CDR3 is made up of 15 amino acids. The V gene's germline CDR1 is SGHTA and CDR2 FQGNSA. Trimming cost V 1 base and J 4 bases, with 10 bases left between them. CDR3 in amino acids: CASSLVSTSTGELFF. The CDR3 DNA follows: TGTGCCAGCAGCTTAGTTTCCACCAGCACCGGGGAGCTGTTTTTT.

This clone was found a few times. The chain carries TRBV15 and TRBJ2-6; D may be TRBD1 (5 bases). This CDR3 contains 18 residues. Germline CDR1 is LNHNV and CDR2 is YYDKDF (reference sequence). The V and J ends lost 0 bases and 3 bases respectively, with 15 bases between them. The CDR3 DNA is TGTGCCACCAGCAGAGAACAGGTGTCTTATGGTGGGGCCAACGTCCTGACTTTC. Translation gives CATSREQVSYGGANVLTF.

The V gene is TRBV7-8, the J gene TRBJ2-1; 9 bases line up with TRBD2. In germline, CDR1 is SGHVS, CDR2 FQNEAQ. CDR3 length: 17 amino acids. The trim removed 5 bases at V and 9 bases at J, leaving 17 bases unmatched. In DNA form, the CDR3 reads TGTGCCAGCAGCCCATTCAACCCCGGACTAGCGATCTCTGAGCAGTTCTTC. Translated, it gives CASSPFNPGLAISEQFF.

The rearrangement links TRBV6-1 to TRBJ1-1; 7 positions agree with TRBD1. The ends lost 2 bases at V and 6 bases at J; junction bases unmatched: 9. CDR1 is MNHNS, CDR2 SASEGT, per germline. The CDR3 runs to 15 residues. The CDR3 region is CASSEYPGGSPEAFF. In DNA form, the CDR3 reads TGTGCCAGCAGTGAATACCCAGGGGGATCTCCTGAAGCTTTCTTT.

The count of this clone is one. This same CDR3 is encoded by further DNA sequences in the sample. V usage is TRBV7-3 and J usage is TRBJ2-1; tentative D call: TRBD2 (5 bases). CDR3 size: 15 residues. The V end was cut by 2 bases, the J end by 0 bases, with 8 bases between. The germline V gene encodes CDR1 SGHTA and CDR2 FQGTGA. CDR3 region: CASSLDGGSYNEQFF. CDR3 sequence (DNA): TGTGCCAGCAGCTTAGATGGAGGCTCCTACAATGAGCAGTTCTTC.

The chain employs TRBV19 and TRBJ1-1; D gene uncertain. Trimming cost V 3 bases and J 8 bases, with 13 bases left between them. Germline V gene lookup returns CDR1 LNHDA and CDR2 SQIVND (reference sequence). CDR3 size: 13 residues. The chain's CDR3 is CASSISPHGEAFF. The DNA for the CDR3 is TGTGCCAGTAGTATTTCCCCACACGGGGAAGCTTTCTTT.

The CDR3 coding sequence is TGTGCCACCGGAGCGGGCTACAATGAGCAGTTCTTC. Translating it yields CATGAGYNEQFF. This chain links TRBV27 with TRBJ2-1; D perhaps matches TRBD2 (6 bases). The V gene lost 10 bases and the J gene lost 3 bases, with 10 bases spanning the gap. CDR3 length equals 12 residues. CDR1 is MNHEY and CDR2 is SMNVEV in the germline V gene (reference sequence).